This passage covers 21 T cell receptor beta chains from one sample sequenced in a study of T-cell memory formation after mild COVID-19. TCRdb passed the 5' RACE reads through MiXCR, listing each CDR3 protein once. The top ten hold 22% of the sample, which has approximately 250,000 distinct CDR3 sequences, around 15% seen once. The specimen was PBMCs or a T cell subset sorted from them (not recorded which). The source is a man aged 18 to 30 who had mild COVID-19 (a few samples of this study predate the infection). Cell type and time point are not known.

The CDR3 region has the DNA TGTGCCAGCAGTAAGACAGGGGCTGAAGCTTTCTTT. It specifies CASSKTGAEAFF. The rearrangement uses TRBV2 and TRBJ1-1; 8 bases fit TRBD1. Germline values: CDR1 SNHLY, CDR2 FYNNEI. With V trimmed by 5 bases and J by 6 bases, 2 bases remained unmatched. CDR3 length: 12 amino acids.

This clonotype was detected only a few times. V is TRBV18 and J is TRBJ2-1, with 11 positions matching TRBD2. The CDR3 loop spans 16 amino acids. V gave up 0 bases and J gave up 10 bases; unmatched junction bases: 8. Germline CDR1 reads KGHSH; CDR2 reads LQKENI. CDR3 bases: TGTGCCAGCTCACCACCGGTTAGCGGGGGGGCGGAAGAGCAGTTCTTC. This codes for CASSPPVSGGAEEQFF.

The rearrangement links TRBV5-6 to TRBJ2-1; D not resolved. Germline values: CDR1 SGHDT, CDR2 YYEEEE. The germline V and J ends were trimmed by 0 bases and 0 bases, with 10 bases remaining between them. The CDR3 contains 16 residues. The CDR3 sequence: CASSLEGISSYNEQFF. DNA for the CDR3: TGTGCCAGCAGCTTGGAGGGTATCAGCTCCTACAATGAGCAGTTCTTC. The complete variable domain, with remaining parts taken from reference TRBV5-6 and TRBJ2-1, reads DAGVTQSPTHLIKTRGQQVTLRCSPKSGHDTVSWYQQALGQGPQFIFQYYEEEERQRGNFPDRFSGHQFPNYSSELNVNALLLGDSALYLCASSLEGISSYNEQFFGPGTRLTVL.

This clonotype has more than one count but fewer than ten. The J gene is TRBJ2-1, the V gene TRBV4-3, with 9 positions matching TRBD1. The CDR3 totals 15 residues. The V and J ends lost 0 bases and 8 bases, in that order; junction bases with no gene match: 5. CDR1 and CDR2 (germline): LGHNA, YSLEER. CDR3 DNA sequence: TGCGCCAGCAGCCAAGAGGGGACAGGGAGGCATGAGCAGTTCTTC. It translates to CASSQEGTGRHEQFF.

The V call is TRBV5-1, the J call TRBJ2-3, with 8 bases matching TRBD2. The CDR3 loop spans 16 amino acids. The germline CDR1 and CDR2 sequences are SGHRS and YFSETQ. V shed 2 bases, J shed 5 bases, and the junction held 10 bases outside the gene matches. CDR3 DNA: TGCGCCAGCAGCTTTTGGAGCGGGGGAACAAGAGATACGCAGTATTTT. Translating it yields CASSFWSGGTRDTQYF. Full variable domain (missing parts from reference TRBV5-1 and TRBJ2-3): KAGVTQTPRYLIKTRGQQVTLSCSPISGHRSVSWYQQTPGQGLQFLFEYFSETQRNKGNFPGRFSGRQFSNSRSEMNVSTLELGDSALYLCASSFWSGGTRDTQYFGPGTRLTVL.

Only a few counts were recorded for this clonotype. The chain has TRBV29-1 and TRBJ2-7; possible D gene TRBD1, 6 bases. Trimming pared 4 bases from V and 0 bases from J, leaving 13 bases between. Germline V gives CDR1 SQVTM, CDR2 ANQGSEA. The CDR3 covers 14 residues. CDR3: CSVAGTDSSYEQYF. CDR3 DNA sequence: TGCAGCGTTGCCGGTACGGACAGCTCCTACGAGCAGTACTTC.

This chain connects TRBV9 to TRBJ1-5, with 8 positions matching TRBD1. The CDR3 sequence is 12 residues long. The germline V gene has CDR1 SGDLS and CDR2 YYNGEE. J gave up 8 bases and V 4 bases, and 2 bases lay outside the gene matches. The CDR3 DNA follows: TGTGCCAGCAGCCCGGACAGGGAGCCCCAGCATTTT. Translating it yields CASSPDREPQHF.

This clonotype was seen a few times. The chain's CDR3 is CASSPPTGDPTRNSGANVLTF. The CDR3 region has the DNA TGTGCCAGCAGTCCCCCGACCGGGGACCCCACTCGAAACTCTGGGGCCAACGTCCTGACTTTC. V usage is TRBV7-6 and J usage is TRBJ2-6; D tentatively fits TRBD1 or TRBD2 (5 bases each). V lost 6 bases, J lost 0 bases, and 27 bases lay in between. The length of the CDR3 is 21 residues. Germline V gives CDR1 SGHVS, CDR2 FNYEAQ.

This clonotype was seen once. The gene calls are TRBV5-1 and TRBJ2-3; the match to TRBD2 covers 7 bases. Germline V gene sequence: CDR1 SGHRS, CDR2 YFSETQ. The V and J ends lost 0 bases and 4 bases, in that order; junction bases with no gene match: 8. The CDR3 contains 16 residues. As DNA, the CDR3 is TGCGCCAGCAGCTTGGACGGTGCGGGGAGGGCAGATACGCAGTATTTT. As protein: CASSLDGAGRADTQYF.

The V and J genes are TRBV28 and TRBJ2-7; 7 bases align to TRBD2. V was clipped by 6 bases and J by 6 bases; unmatched bases: 11. Looked up from germline, CDR1 is MDHEN and CDR2 is SYDVKM. CDR3 size: 14 residues. In nucleotides, the CDR3 is TGTGCCAGCAGCCACGGGGAAACGGGGGGCGAGCAGTACGTC. It is translated as CASSHGETGGEQYV.

This clonotype appeared a few times. The rearrangement joins TRBV9 to TRBJ1-1; a possible D gene is TRBD1 (6 bases). The germline V gene has CDR1 SGDLS and CDR2 YYNGEE. This CDR3 region has 14 residues. V was cut by 1 base and J by 3 bases, with 10 bases left in between. The CDR3 here is CASSVTGAYTEAFF. In nucleotides, the CDR3 is TGTGCCAGCAGCGTAACGGGGGCGTACACTGAAGCTTTCTTT.

This clonotype was observed many times. The rearrangement links TRBV3-1 to TRBJ1-2; unclear D gene. Between the trimmed V and J ends, which lost 3 bases and 8 bases, there was a span of 10 bases. This CDR3 comprises 12 residues. The germline gives CDR1 LGHDT, CDR2 YNNKEL (reference sequence). CDR3 DNA sequence: TGTGCCAGCAGCCAGGGGAATGGCGGCTACACCTTC. Translated, it gives CASSQGNGGYTF.

This clonotype was detected only a few times. The chain carries TRBV7-3 and TRBJ2-3; a weak D match, TRBD1 (6 bases). There are 14 residues in the CDR3. The germline V gene has CDR1 SGHTA and CDR2 FQGTGA. Trimming pared 5 bases from V and 2 bases from J, leaving 11 bases between. CDR3 DNA: TGTGCCAGCAGCGCTGGGGGCTACACAGATACGCAGTATTTT. Translating it yields CASSAGGYTDTQYF.

The chain links TRBV27 to TRBJ1-2, with D possibly being TRBD1 (6 bases). CDR1 is MNHEY and CDR2 is SMNVEV in the germline V gene (reference sequence). The V end lost 5 bases, the J end lost 5 bases, and 15 bases lay between the germline ends. The CDR3 runs 14 residues. The CDR3 nucleotides are TGTGCCAGCAGTCTTACAGGGCTAGGGTATGGCTACACCTTC. Its translation: CASSLTGLGYGYTF.

A few counts support this clonotype. Here the CDR3 reads CASRPGQGNQPQHF. The CDR3 DNA follows: TGCGCCAGCAGACCGGGACAGGGGAATCAGCCCCAGCATTTT. This rearrangement joins TRBV10-2 to TRBJ1-5, with 10 bases identical to TRBD1. Looked up from germline, CDR1 is WSHSY and CDR2 is SAAADI. The junction had 3 bases not matched to a gene; V was cut back by 6 bases and J by 4 bases. CDR3 length: 14 residues.

V usage is TRBV10-1 and J usage is TRBJ2-1, with a weak D call TRBD2 (5 bases). The V end was cut by 0 bases, the J end by 4 bases, with 7 bases between. Germline V gene data show CDR1 as WNHNN and CDR2 as SYGVQD (reference sequence). This CDR3 spans 14 amino acids. This CDR3 is CASSESREYNEQFF. In nucleotides, the CDR3 is TGCGCCAGCAGTGAGTCGAGGGAGTACAATGAGCAGTTCTTC.

This clonotype came up a few times. The chain uses TRBV12-3 or TRBV12-4 and TRBJ2-7; perhaps TRBD2 as D (7 bases). Trimming took off 1 base at V and 1 base at J, with 11 bases between the two ends. The CDR3 is 15 residues long. The CDR3 DNA reads TGTGCCAGCAGTTTAGGACGGGGGGCTTCCTACGAGCAGTACTTC. It translates to CASSLGRGASYEQYF.

V is TRBV20-1 and J is TRBJ2-1; TRBD2 aligns across 9 bases. The CDR3 has 21 amino acids. The germline V gene encodes CDR1 DFQATT and CDR2 SNEGSKA (reference sequence). V dropped 0 bases and J dropped 2; count of bases not matched to a gene: 20. CDR3 DNA sequence: TGCAGTGCTAGAGATCTCCGGTCTAGCGGGGACCGCCTATTTACCTACAATGAGCAGTTCTTC. Amino acids: CSARDLRSSGDRLFTYNEQFF.

This clonotype has only one observation. The chain combines TRBV4-3 with TRBJ2-3; D may be TRBD1 (6 bases). Trimming removed 0 bases from V and 4 bases from J, with 8 bases in between. The CDR3 covers 14 residues. Germline V gives CDR1 LGHNA, CDR2 YSLEER. Here the CDR3 reads CASSQEGAADTQYF. CDR3 in DNA: TGCGCCAGCAGCCAAGAGGGGGCAGCAGATACGCAGTATTTT.

A few counts support this clonotype. The V gene is TRBV7-6, the J gene TRBJ2-7; the D gene is possibly TRBD2 (5 bases). The CDR3 sequence is 14 residues long. Looked up from germline, CDR1 is SGHVS and CDR2 is FNYEAQ. V gave up 5 bases and J gave up 5 bases, with 16 bases separating them. In DNA form, the CDR3 reads TGTGCCAGCAGCGAACGGGATGCCGGGGACGAGCAGTACTTC. As protein: CASSERDAGDEQYF. The full variable domain, rest sourced from reference TRBV7-6 and TRBJ2-7, is GAGVSQSPRYKVTKRGQDVALRCDPISGHVSLYWYRQALGQGPEFLTYFNYEAQQDKSGLPNDRFSAERPEGSISTLTIQRTEQRDSAMYRCASSERDAGDEQYFGPGTRLTVT.

This clonotype has a count of ten or more. This chain joins TRBV7-2 and TRBJ2-3; the D gene is possibly TRBD2 (6 bases). This CDR3 contains 16 residues. Germline loops: CDR1 SGHTA, CDR2 FQGNSA. The V and J ends lost 6 bases and 5 bases respectively, with 21 bases between them. The CDR3 reads CASRPGAGKAGDTQYF. As DNA, the CDR3 is TGTGCCAGCAGACCCGGGGCGGGGAAGGCGGGAGATACGCAGTATTTT.